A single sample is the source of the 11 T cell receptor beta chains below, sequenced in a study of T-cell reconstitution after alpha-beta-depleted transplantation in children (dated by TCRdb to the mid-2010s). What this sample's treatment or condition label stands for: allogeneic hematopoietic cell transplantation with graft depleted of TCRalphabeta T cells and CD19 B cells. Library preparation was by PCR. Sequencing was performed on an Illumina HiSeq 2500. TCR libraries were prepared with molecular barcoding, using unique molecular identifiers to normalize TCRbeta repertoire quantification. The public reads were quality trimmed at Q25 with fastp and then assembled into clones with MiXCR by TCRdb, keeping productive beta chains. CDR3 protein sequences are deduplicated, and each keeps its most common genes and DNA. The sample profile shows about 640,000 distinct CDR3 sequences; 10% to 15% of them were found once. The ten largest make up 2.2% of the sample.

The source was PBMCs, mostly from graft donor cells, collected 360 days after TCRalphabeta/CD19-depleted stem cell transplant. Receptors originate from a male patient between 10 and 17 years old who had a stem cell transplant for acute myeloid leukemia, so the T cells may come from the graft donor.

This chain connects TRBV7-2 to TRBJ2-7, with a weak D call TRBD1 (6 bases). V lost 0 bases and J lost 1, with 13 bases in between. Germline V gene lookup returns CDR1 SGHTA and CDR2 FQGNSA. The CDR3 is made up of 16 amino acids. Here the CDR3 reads CASSLAVQTGSYEQYF. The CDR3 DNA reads TGTGCCAGCAGCTTAGCGGTCCAAACAGGGTCCTACGAGCAGTACTTC.

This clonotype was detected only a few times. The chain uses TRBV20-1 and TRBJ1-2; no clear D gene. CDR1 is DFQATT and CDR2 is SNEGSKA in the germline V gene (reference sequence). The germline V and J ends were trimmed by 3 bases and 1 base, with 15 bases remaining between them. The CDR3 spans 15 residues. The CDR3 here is CSASSQKDLNYGYTF. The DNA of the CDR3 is TGCAGTGCTAGTAGTCAGAAAGATCTTAACTATGGCTACACCTTC.

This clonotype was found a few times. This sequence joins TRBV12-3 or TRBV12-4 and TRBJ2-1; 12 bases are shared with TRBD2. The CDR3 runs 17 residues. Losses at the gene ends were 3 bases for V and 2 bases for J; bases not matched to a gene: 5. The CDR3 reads CASSFGTSGSPYNEQFF. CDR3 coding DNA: TGTGCCAGCAGTTTCGGGACTAGCGGGTCTCCCTACAATGAGCAGTTCTTC.

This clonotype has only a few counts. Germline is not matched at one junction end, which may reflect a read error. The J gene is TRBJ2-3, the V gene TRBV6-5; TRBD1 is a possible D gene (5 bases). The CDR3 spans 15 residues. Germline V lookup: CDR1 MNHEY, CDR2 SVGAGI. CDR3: CASSYGTGPTDTRYF. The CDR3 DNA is TGTGCCAGCAGTTACGGTACAGGTCCCACAGATACGCGGTATTTT.

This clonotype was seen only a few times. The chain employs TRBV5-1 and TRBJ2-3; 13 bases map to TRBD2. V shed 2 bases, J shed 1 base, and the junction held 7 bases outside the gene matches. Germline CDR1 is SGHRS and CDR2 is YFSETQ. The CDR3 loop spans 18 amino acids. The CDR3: CASSFWTSGSGGTDTQYF. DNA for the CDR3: TGCGCCAGCAGCTTCTGGACTAGCGGGAGTGGGGGCACAGATACGCAGTATTTT.

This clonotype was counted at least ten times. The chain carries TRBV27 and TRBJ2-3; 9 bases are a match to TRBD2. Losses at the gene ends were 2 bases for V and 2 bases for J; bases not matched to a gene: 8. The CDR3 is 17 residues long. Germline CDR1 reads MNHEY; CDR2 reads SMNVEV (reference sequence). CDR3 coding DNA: TGTGCCAGCAGTTTAATCCGGCCTAGCGGGACCACAGATACGCAGTATTTT. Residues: CASSLIRPSGTTDTQYF.

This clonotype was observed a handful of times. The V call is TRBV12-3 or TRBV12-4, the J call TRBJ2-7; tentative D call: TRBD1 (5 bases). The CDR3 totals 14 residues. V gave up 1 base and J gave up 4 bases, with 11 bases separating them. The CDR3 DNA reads TGTGCCAGCAGTTTAGAGGGGATCCGGTACGAGCAGTACTTC. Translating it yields CASSLEGIRYEQYF.

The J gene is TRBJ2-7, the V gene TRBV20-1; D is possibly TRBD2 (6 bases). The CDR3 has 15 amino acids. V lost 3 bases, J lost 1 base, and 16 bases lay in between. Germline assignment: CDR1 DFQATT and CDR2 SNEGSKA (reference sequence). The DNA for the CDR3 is TGCAGTGCTAGTCGGGGAGGCCAGACATCCTACGAGCAGTACTTC. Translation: CSASRGGQTSYEQYF.

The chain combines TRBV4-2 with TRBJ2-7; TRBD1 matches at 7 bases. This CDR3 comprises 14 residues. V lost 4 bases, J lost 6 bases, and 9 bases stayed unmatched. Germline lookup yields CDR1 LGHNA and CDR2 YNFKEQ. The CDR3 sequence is CASSPTGNEREQYF. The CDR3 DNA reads TGTGCCAGCAGCCCGACAGGGAACGAACGCGAGCAGTACTTC.

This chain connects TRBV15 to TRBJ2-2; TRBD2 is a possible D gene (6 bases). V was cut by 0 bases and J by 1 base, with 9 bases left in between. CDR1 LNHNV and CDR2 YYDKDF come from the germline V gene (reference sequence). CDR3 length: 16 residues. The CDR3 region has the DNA TGTGCCACCAGCAGAGAGCGGGACTTGAACACCGGGGAGCTGTTTTTT. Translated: CATSRERDLNTGELFF.

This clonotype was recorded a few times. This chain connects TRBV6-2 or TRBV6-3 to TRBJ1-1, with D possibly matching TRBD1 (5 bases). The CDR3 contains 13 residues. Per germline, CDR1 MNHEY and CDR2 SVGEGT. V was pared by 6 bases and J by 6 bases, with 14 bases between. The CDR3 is CASSPGGLAEAFF. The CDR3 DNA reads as TGTGCCAGCAGCCCTGGGGGTCTCGCTGAAGCTTTCTTT.